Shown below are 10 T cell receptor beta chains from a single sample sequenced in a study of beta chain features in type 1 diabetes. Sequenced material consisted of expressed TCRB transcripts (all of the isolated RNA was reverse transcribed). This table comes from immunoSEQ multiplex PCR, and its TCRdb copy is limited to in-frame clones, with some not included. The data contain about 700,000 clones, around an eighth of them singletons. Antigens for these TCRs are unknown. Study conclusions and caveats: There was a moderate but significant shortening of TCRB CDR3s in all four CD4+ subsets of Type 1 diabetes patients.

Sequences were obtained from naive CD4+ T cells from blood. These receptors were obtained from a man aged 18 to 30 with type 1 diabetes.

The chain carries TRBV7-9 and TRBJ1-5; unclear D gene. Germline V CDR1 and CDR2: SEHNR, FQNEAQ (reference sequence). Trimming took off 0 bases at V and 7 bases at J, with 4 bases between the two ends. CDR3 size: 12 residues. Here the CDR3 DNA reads TGTGCCAGCAGCTTAGCTAGCCAGCCCCAGCATTTT. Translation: CASSLASQPQHF.

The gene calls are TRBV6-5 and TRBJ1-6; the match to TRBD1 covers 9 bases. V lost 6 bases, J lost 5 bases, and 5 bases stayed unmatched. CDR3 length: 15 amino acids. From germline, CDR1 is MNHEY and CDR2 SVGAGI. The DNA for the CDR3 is TGTGCCAGCAGCCTGACAGGGGGGGATAATTCACCCCTCCACTTT. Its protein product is CASSLTGGDNSPLHF.

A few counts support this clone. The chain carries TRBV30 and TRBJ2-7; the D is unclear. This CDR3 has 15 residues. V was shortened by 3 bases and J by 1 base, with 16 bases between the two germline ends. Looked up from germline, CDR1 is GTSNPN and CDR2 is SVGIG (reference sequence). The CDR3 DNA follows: TGTGCCTGGAGGCTGGTAGGGTCCCTTTCCTACGAGCAGTACTTC. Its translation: CAWRLVGSLSYEQYF.

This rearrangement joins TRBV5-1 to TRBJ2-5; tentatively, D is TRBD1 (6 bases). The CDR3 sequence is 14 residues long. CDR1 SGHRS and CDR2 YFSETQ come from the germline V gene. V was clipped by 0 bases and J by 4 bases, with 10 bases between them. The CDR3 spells CASSLDWGRETQYF. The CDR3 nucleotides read TGCGCCAGCAGCTTGGATTGGGGGCGAGAGACCCAGTACTTC.

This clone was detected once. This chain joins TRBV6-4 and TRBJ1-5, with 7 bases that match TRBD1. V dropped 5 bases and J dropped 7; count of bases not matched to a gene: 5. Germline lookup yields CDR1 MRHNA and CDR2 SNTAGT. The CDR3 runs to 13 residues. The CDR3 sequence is CASSTDRLQPQHF. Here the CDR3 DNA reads TGTGCCAGCAGTACGGACAGGCTGCAGCCCCAGCATTTT.

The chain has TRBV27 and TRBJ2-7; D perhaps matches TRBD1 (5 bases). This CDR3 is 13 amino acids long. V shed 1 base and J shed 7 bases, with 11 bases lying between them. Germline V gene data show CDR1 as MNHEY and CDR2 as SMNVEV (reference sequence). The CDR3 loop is CASSLFQGYEQYF. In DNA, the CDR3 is TGTGCCAGCAGTTTATTTCAGGGTTATGAGCAGTACTTC.

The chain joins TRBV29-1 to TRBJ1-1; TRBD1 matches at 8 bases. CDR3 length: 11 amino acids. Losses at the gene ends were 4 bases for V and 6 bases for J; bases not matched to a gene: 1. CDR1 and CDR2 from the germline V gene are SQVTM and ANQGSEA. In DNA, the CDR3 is TGCAGCGTTGGGGACAGGCCTGAAGCTTTCTTT. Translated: CSVGDRPEAFF.

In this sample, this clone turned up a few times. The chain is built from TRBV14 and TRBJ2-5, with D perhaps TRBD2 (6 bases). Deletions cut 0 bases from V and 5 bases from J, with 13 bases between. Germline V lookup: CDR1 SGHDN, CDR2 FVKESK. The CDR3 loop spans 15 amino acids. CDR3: CASSQEGRGAETQYF. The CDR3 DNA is TGTGCCAGCAGCCAAGAGGGGCGCGGGGCTGAGACCCAGTACTTC.

The DNA for the CDR3 is TGTGCCAGCAGCCCGAGCAAGACAGATCCCCCTAACTATGGCTACACCTTC. Residues: CASSPSKTDPPNYGYTF. The chain uses TRBV9 and TRBJ1-2, with D perhaps matching TRBD1 (5 bases). Germline CDR1 reads SGDLS; CDR2 reads YYNGEE. Trimming left V 4 bases short and J 0 bases short, with 19 bases between. The CDR3 has 17 amino acids.

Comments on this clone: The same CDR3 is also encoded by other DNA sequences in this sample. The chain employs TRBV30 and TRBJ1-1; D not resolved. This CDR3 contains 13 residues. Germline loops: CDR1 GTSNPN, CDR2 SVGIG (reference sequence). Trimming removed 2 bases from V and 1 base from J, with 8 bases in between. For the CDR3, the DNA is TGTGCCTGGAGTCCAGGTCCGAACACTGAAGCTTTCTTT. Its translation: CAWSPGPNTEAFF. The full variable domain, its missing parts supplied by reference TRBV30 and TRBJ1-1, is SQTIHQWPATLVQPVGSPLSLECTVEGTSNPNLYWYRQAAGRGLQLLFYSVGIGQISSEVPQNLSASRPQDRQFILSSKKLLLSDSGFYLCAWSPGPNTEAFFGQGTRLTVV.